These 22 T cell receptor beta chains were sequenced from one sample in a study of tumor-infiltrating lymphocytes in primary liver carcinoma. Both RNA and DNA were isolated together from approximately 20-30 mg of bulk tissue that had not been sorted. The investigators made TCR beta cDNA from approximately 510 ng total RNA, using a constant-region primer. Three-round nested multiplex PCR performed with slightly modified ARM-PCR produced the TCR beta libraries. Two initial PCR rounds of around 9 cycles each paired TRBV1-TRBV30 forward primers with a C-beta reverse primer. TCRdb processed the multiplex PCR reads anew with MiXCR; each CDR3 protein has one entry. The sample has fewer than 70,000 distinct CDR3 sequences; approximately 70% are singletons. Sample: liver tumor tissue from sampling region 2. The subset is: tumor region T2, inferior pole. Every receptor here comes from a man between 35 and 55 years old with primary liver carcinoma and hepatitis B virus infection.

For this clonotype: A read error may be the cause here, since a much bigger clone is one base away. V and J are TRBV7-8 and TRBJ2-4; 8 bases are shared with TRBD2. Germline CDR1 and CDR2: SGHVS and FQNEAQ. This CDR3 is 16 amino acids long. DNA of the CDR3: TGTGCCAGCAGCTCCCAAGCGGGAGTTTTGAAAAACGTTCAGTACTTC. Translation gives CASSSQAGVLKNVQYF.

The chain links TRBV6-2 or TRBV6-3 to TRBJ2-3; unclear D gene. The V gene's germline CDR1 is MNHEY and CDR2 SVGEGT. This CDR3 has 14 residues. Trimming cost V 4 bases and J 2 bases, with 10 bases left between them. In DNA, the CDR3 is TGTGCCAGCAGTTCTCAGGCACTCACAGATACGCAGTATTTT. Amino acid sequence: CASSSQALTDTQYF.

Comment on this clonotype: A single base separates this from a much larger clone, so it may be a read error. The V call is TRBV14, the J call TRBJ1-1; D not resolved. Germline CDR1 reads SGHDN; CDR2 reads FVKESK. There are 15 residues in the CDR3. CDR3 sequence reads: CACSPRLGVDTEAFF. Here the CDR3 DNA reads TGTGCCTGCAGCCCCAGACTTGGGGTAGACACTGAAGCTTTCTTT.

This clonotype was detected only a few times. This may be a read error: a much more frequent sequence differs by one nucleotide. The rearrangement links TRBV11-2 to TRBJ2-5; TRBD2 might be the D (6 bases). Trimming pared 4 bases from V and 7 bases from J, leaving 16 bases between. Germline lookup yields CDR1 SGHAT and CDR2 FQNNGV. This CDR3 has 14 amino acids. The CDR3 DNA sequence: TGTGCCAGCAGCTCAGCTAACGGGAGTAGGACCCAGTACTTC. It encodes CASSSANGSRTQYF.

Worth noting for this clonotype: A junction boundary mismatches the germline segment, possibly from a read error. The V gene is TRBV6-2 or TRBV6-3, the J gene TRBJ2-7; a possible D gene is TRBD1 (5 bases). The germline gives CDR1 MNHEY, CDR2 SVGEGT. The CDR3 consists of 12 residues. The CDR3 protein is CVSSFDSYEQYF. As DNA, the CDR3 is TGTGTCAGCAGCTTTGACAGCTACGAGCAGTACTTC.

This clonotype was seen at least ten times. The chain is built from TRBV11-1 and TRBJ2-3, with TRBD2 identical over 9 bases. Germline V CDR1 and CDR2: SGHAT, FQDESV (reference sequence). Trimming at V came to 5 bases and at J to 3 bases, leaving 9 bases not matched to a gene. The CDR3 is made up of 16 amino acids. This CDR3 reads CASSLGTSTQTDTQYF. CDR3 sequence (DNA): TGTGCCAGCAGCCTCGGGACTAGCACACAAACAGATACGCAGTATTTT.

A word on this clonotype: The conserved phenylalanine or tryptophan is not found at the CDR3 terminus, so this likely reflects a read error. The DNA is left out, because the CDR3 cannot be placed on it with certainty; the CDR3 is given as TCRdb lists it. V is TRBV11-2 and J is TRBJ2-2; the table's D gene call, TRBD2, was not cross checked with the DNA. The length of the CDR3 is 17 amino acids, counting both ends. Germline CDR1 SGHAT, CDR2 FQNNGV. CDR3 sequence reads: CASSLALGGANTGELFY.

V and J are TRBV6-6 and TRBJ2-4, with D maybe TRBD2 (6 bases). Trimming took off 8 bases at V and 16 bases at J, with 27 bases between the two ends. In germline, CDR1 is MNHNY, CDR2 SVGAGI (reference sequence). This CDR3 is built from 14 residues. CDR3 sequence reads: CASCPDTSRNIRYF. The CDR3 nucleotides read TGTGCCAGCTGCCCCGATACTAGCAGGAACATTCGATACTTC.

Points on this clonotype: This clone may be a read error of a much larger clone one base away. CDR3 nucleotide sequence: TGCAGCGTTGTCATGGGGGCCTACGAGCAGTACTTC. This codes for CSVVMGAYEQYF. The J gene is TRBJ2-7, the V gene TRBV29-1; D is possibly TRBD1 or TRBD2 (5 bases each). The CDR3 covers 12 residues. The V end lost 4 bases, the J end lost 2 bases, and 9 bases lay between the germline ends. Germline-derived CDR1 and CDR2 are SQVTM and ANQGSEA.

This clonotype has a count of ten or more. V is TRBV5-1 and J is TRBJ2-2, with 11 positions matching TRBD1. V was clipped by 0 bases and J by 4 bases; unmatched bases: 2. Germline V gene lookup returns CDR1 SGHRS and CDR2 YFSETQ. The CDR3 covers 16 residues. The CDR3 loop reads CASSLAGTGGTGELFF. The CDR3, as DNA: TGCGCCAGCAGCTTGGCCGGGACAGGGGGCACCGGGGAGCTGTTTTTT.

This rearrangement joins TRBV29-1 to TRBJ1-2; tentative D call: TRBD1 (5 bases). V dropped 8 bases and J dropped 3 bases, with 19 bases sitting between them. Germline CDR1 is SQVTM and CDR2 is ANQGSEA. The CDR3 spans 14 residues. CDR3 bases: TGCAGCTTGTGGGGCCCGGGCCAGGACTATGGCTACACCTTC. Translation: CSLWGPGQDYGYTF. Combining the CDR3 with reference TRBV29-1 and TRBJ1-2 gives the whole variable domain SAVISQKPSRDICQRGTSLTIQCQVDSQVTMMFWYRQQPGQSLTLIATANQGSEATYESGFVIDKFPISRPNLTFSTLTVSNMSPEDSSIYLCSLWGPGQDYGYTFGSGTRLTVV.

With respect to this clonotype: Given the absence of the conserved phenylalanine or tryptophan at the CDR3 end, a read error is likely. The chain joins TRBV12-3 or TRBV12-4 to TRBJ1-5; the D is unclear. The CDR3 has 15 residues. The CDR3 reads CDSIFGQGSSQPQHL. The CDR3, as DNA: TGTGACAGTATTTTTGGGCAAGGAAGCAGTCAGCCCCAGCATCTT.

V gene TRBV7-9 combines with J gene TRBJ2-6; tentative D call: TRBD1 (5 bases). Germline-derived CDR1 and CDR2 are SEHNR and FQNEAQ (reference sequence). CDR3 length: 15 residues. Trimming took 4 bases from V and 11 from J, leaving 18 bases between them. The DNA for the CDR3 is TGTGCCAGCAGCTCCCAGGGTTCTGGAGCCCACGTCCTGACTTTC. This sequence encodes CASSSQGSGAHVLTF.

As regards this clonotype: A read error is possible here, since a much larger clone lies one base away. The CDR3 reads CSAGGGVNQPQHF. CDR3 bases: TGCAGCGCCGGAGGGGGAGTGAATCAGCCCCAGCATTTT. The chain is built from TRBV29-1 and TRBJ1-5, with D possibly matching TRBD1 (6 bases). CDR3 length: 13 amino acids. The germline gives CDR1 SQVTM, CDR2 ANQGSEA. The ends were cut back, 7 bases at V and 4 bases at J, with 14 bases in the middle.

The chain recombines TRBV19 with TRBJ2-3; tentative D call: TRBD1 (6 bases). Trimming shortened V by 1 base and J by 5 bases, and 13 bases separated the two germline ends. Germline-derived CDR1 and CDR2 are LNHDA and SQIVND (reference sequence). The CDR3 is 15 residues long. CDR3 in DNA: TGTGCCAGTAGTATAGTGGGCCAACAGGGAGATACGCAGTATTTT. Its protein product is CASSIVGQQGDTQYF.

Turning to this clonotype: One end of the junction fails to match germline, which may point to a read error. This rearrangement joins TRBV4-2 to TRBJ2-3; the match to TRBD2 covers 11 bases. From germline, CDR1 is LGHNA and CDR2 YNFKEQ. The CDR3 length is 20 residues. The CDR3 sequence is CASSQEETSGNSDSTDTQYF. In nucleotides, the CDR3 is TGTGCCAGTAGCCAAGAAGAGACTAGCGGGAATAGTGACAGCACAGATACGCAGTATTTT.

At least ten counts were recorded for this clonotype. The chain combines TRBV7-8 with TRBJ2-1, with 11 nucleotides matching TRBD2. Germline CDR1 and CDR2: SGHVS and FQNEAQ. Losses at the gene ends were 4 bases for V and 2 bases for J; bases not matched to a gene: 10. The CDR3 runs 18 residues. The chain's CDR3 is CASSSLGGSGRAYNEQFF. For the CDR3, the DNA is TGTGCCAGCAGCTCCTTGGGAGGTAGCGGGAGGGCCTACAATGAGCAGTTCTTC.

V usage is TRBV12-3 or TRBV12-4 and J usage is TRBJ2-7, with D unclear. V lost 6 bases and J lost 4, with 16 bases in between. There are 14 residues in the CDR3. The CDR3 spells CASSIPELPYEQYF. CDR3 in DNA: TGTGCCAGCAGCATCCCGGAACTCCCATACGAGCAGTACTTC.

In regard to this clonotype: The CDR3 end shows no conserved phenylalanine or tryptophan, and so a read error is likely. The chain combines TRBV29-1 with TRBJ1-1; perhaps TRBD1 as D (5 bases). Between the trimmed V and J ends, which lost 7 bases and 6 bases, there was a span of 18 bases. This CDR3 contains 13 residues. The germline CDR1 and CDR2 sequences are SQVTM and ANQGSEA. CDR3 nucleotides: TGCAGCGGACGACGGGGGGAGTACGCTGAAGCTTTCTAT. Residues: CSGRRGEYAEAFY.

About this clonotype itself: A much larger clone differs from this one at a single base, so this may be a read error. The chain carries TRBV29-1 and TRBJ2-7; TRBD2 might be the D (6 bases). The germline V gene encodes CDR1 SQVTM and CDR2 ANQGSEA. The CDR3 runs 15 residues. CDR3 region: CSVEDPGGSSYKQYF. In nucleotides, the CDR3 is TGCAGCGTTGAAGATCCAGGAGGGAGCTCCTACAAGCAGTACTTC.

With regard to this clonotype: A read error may be the cause here, since a much bigger clone is one base away. The chain employs TRBV11-2 and TRBJ2-1, with D hard to call. Germline CDR1 and CDR2: SGHAT and FQNNGV. The CDR3 extends over 14 amino acids. CDR3 in DNA: TGTGCCAGCAACTTTGATGGGAACCGCAATGAGCACTTCTTC. Amino acids: CASNFDGNRNEHFF.

As to this clonotype: This clone may be a read error of a much larger clone one base away. The CDR3 nucleotides are TGTGCCAGCAGTTCCGGACAGGGCCAAGAGACCCGGTACTTC. This sequence encodes CASSSGQGQETRYF. The J gene is TRBJ2-5, the V gene TRBV28; 8 bases align to TRBD1. Per germline, CDR1 MDHEN and CDR2 SYDVKM. There are 14 residues in the CDR3.